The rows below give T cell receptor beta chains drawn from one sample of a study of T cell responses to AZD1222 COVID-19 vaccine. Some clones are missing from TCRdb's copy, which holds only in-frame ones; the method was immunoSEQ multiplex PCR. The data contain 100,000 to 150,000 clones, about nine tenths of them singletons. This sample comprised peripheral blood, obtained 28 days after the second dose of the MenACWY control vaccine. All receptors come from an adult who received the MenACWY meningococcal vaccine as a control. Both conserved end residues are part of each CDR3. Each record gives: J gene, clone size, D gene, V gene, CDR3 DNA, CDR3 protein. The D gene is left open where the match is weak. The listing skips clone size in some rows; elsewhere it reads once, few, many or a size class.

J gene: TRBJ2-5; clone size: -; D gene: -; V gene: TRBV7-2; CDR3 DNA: TGTGCCAGCAGCTCCCTCGGTAGAGAGACCCAGTACTTC; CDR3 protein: CASSSLGRETQYF
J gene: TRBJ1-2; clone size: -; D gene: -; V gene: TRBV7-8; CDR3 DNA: TGTGCCAGCAGCTTATTTGGCACGTCGAGACACTATGGCTACACCTTC; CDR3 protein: CASSLFGTSRHYGYTF
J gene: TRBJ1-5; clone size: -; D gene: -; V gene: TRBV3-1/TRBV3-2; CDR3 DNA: TGTGCCAGCAGCTGGGGCCGCAATCAGCCCCAGCATTTT; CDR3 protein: CASSWGRNQPQHF
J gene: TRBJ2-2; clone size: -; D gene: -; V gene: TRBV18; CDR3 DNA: TGTGCCAGCTCACCACGGGGACGGGCGGCGAACACCGGGGAGCTGTTTTTT; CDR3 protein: CASSPRGRAANTGELFF
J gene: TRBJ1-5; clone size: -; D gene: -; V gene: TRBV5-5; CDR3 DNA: TGTGCCAGCAGCTTGTCAGGGTTCGGTCAGCCCCAGCATTTT; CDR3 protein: CASSLSGFGQPQHF
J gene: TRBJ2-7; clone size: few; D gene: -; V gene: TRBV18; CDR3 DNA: TGTGCCAGCTCACCACCGGAGGGCTGGACCTCTGGGCAGTACTTC; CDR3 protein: CASSPPEGWTSGQYF
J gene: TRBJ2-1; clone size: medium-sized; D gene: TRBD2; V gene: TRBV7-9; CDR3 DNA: TGTGCCAGCAGCTTAGCGATGGGACTAGGGAGGAATGAGCAGTTCTTC; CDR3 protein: CASSLAMGLGRNEQFF
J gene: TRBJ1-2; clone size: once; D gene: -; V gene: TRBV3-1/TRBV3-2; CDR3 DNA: TGTGCCAGCAGCCCACGAGGGATCTATGGCTACACCTTC; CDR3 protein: CASSPRGIYGYTF
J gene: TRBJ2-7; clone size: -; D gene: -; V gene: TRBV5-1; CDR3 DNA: TGCGCCAGCAGACAAGACACCTCCTACGAGCAGTACTTC; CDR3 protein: CASRQDTSYEQYF
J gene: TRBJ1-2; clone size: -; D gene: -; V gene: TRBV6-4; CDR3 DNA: TGTGCCAGCAGACAACAGGGCGTTGATGGCTACACCTTC; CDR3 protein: CASRQQGVDGYTF
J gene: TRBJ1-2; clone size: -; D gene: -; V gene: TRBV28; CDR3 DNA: TGTGCCAGCAGTCCTTTAGGGACTGACAACTATGGCTACACCTTC; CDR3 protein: CASSPLGTDNYGYTF
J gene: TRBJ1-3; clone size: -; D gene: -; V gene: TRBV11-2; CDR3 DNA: TGTGCCAGCAGCTCACAAGCGGGGGGCACAGGAAACACCATATATTTT; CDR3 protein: CASSSQAGGTGNTIYF
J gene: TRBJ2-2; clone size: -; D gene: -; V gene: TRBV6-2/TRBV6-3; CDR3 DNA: TGTGCCAGCAGTTCCCTCAGGGGGGCTCCCGGGGAGCTGTTTTTT; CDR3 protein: CASSSLRGAPGELFF
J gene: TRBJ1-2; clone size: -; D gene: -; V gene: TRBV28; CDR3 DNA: TGTGCCAGCAGTTTCTGGTACGGGGACGGCTACACCTTC; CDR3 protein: CASSFWYGDGYTF
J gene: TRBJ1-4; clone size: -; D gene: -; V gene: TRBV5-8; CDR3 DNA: TGTGCCAGCAGCTGGGGGAGTCGCGGTGAAAAACTGTTTTTT; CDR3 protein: CASSWGSRGEKLFF
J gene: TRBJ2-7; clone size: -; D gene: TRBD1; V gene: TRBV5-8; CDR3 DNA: TGTGCCAGCAGCTTTCCCCAGGGGGCCCACGAGCAGTACTTC; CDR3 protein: CASSFPQGAHEQYF
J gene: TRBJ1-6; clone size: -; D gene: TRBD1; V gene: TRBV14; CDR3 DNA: TGTGCCAGCACGCCGACAGGGTTCCCTTCACCCCTCCACTTT; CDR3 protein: CASTPTGFPSPLHF
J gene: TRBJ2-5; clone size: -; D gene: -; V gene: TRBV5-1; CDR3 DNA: TGCGCCAGCAGCCGCGGCGGACTGCAAGAGACCCAGTACTTC; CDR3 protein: CASSRGGLQETQYF
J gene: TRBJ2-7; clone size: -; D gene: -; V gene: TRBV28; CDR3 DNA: TGTGCCAGCAAGCACGGGGGCCCCTACGAGCAGTACTTC; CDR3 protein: CASKHGGPYEQYF
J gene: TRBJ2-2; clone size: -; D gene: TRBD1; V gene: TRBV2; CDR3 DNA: TGTGCCAGCAGTCGCAGGGGGATGAACACCGGGGAGCTGTTTTTT; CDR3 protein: CASSRRGMNTGELFF
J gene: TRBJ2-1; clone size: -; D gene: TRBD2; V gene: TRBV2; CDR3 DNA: TGTGCCAGCAGTGAGGGACTAGCGGGAGTCAATGAGCAGTTCTTC; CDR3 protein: CASSEGLAGVNEQFF
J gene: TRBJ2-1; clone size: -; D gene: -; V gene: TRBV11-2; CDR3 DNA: TGTGCCAGCAGCCCCCGACAGGCCCGCTCCTACAATGAGCAGTTCTTC; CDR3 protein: CASSPRQARSYNEQFF
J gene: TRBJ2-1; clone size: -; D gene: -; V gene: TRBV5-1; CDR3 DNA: TGCGCCAGCAGCCCTCTCGCGGGGTCTTGGAATGAGCAGTTCTTC; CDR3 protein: CASSPLAGSWNEQFF
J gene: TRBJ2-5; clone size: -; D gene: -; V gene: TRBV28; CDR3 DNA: TGTGCCAGCAGTGGACAGAACCAAGAGACCCAGTACTTC; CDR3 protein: CASSGQNQETQYF
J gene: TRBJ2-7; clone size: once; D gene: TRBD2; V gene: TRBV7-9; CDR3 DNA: TGTGCCAGCAGCACACCGGGACTAGCGGGAGAGGGGTACTACGAGCAGTACTTC; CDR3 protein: CASSTPGLAGEGYYEQYF
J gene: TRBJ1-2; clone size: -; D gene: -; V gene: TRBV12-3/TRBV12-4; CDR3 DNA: TGTGCCAGCAGTTTCGGTCTCGACGGCTACACCTTC; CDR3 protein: CASSFGLDGYTF
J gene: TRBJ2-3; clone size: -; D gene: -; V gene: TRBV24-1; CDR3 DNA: TGTGCCACTGCAGGGACTCCTTTAAATACGCAGTATTTT; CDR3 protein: CATAGTPLNTQYF
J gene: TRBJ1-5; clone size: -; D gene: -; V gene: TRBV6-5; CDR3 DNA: TGTGCCAGCAGAGGCGCGATCAATCAGCCCCAGCATTTT; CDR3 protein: CASRGAINQPQHF
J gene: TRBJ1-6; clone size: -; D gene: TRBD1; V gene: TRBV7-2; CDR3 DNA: TGTGCCAGCAGGGTAACGGGACAGGGAGGATCACCCCTCCACTTT; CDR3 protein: CASRVTGQGGSPLHF
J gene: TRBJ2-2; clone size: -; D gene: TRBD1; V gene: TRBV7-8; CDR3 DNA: TGTGCCAGCAGCTGGGACAGGGGTACCGGGGAGCTGTTTTTT; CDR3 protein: CASSWDRGTGELFF
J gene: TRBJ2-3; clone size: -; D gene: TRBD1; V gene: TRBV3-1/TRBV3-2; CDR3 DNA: TGTGCCAGCAGCCACGGACAGGTCCCCCAGTATTTT; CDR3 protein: CASSHGQVPQYF
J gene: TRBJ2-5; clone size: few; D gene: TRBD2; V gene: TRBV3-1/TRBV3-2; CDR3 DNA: TGTGCCAGCAGCCAAGTTCTGGAACGGGGGGGACTTTGGTCAGAGACCCAGTACTTC; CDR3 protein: CASSQVLERGGLWSETQYF
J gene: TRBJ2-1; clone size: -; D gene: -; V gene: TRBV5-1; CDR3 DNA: TGCGCCAGCAGCTTCGTCAGGAGCTCCTACAATGAGCAGTTCTTC; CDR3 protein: CASSFVRSSYNEQFF
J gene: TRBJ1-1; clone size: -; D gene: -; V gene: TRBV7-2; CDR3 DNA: TGTGCCAGCAGTCTCCTGAACACTGAAGCTTTCTTT; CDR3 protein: CASSLLNTEAFF
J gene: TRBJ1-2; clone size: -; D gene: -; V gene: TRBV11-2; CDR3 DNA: TGTGCCAGCAGCTTAGATCGGGCCTATGGCTACACCTTC; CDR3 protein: CASSLDRAYGYTF
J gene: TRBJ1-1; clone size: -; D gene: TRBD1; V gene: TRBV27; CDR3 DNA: TGTGCCAGCAGTTCTCGAACAGGGGCGATCTCTGAAGCTTTCTTT; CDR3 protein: CASSSRTGAISEAFF